The rows below give T cell receptor beta chains drawn from one sample of a study of cytomegalovirus exposure and HLA in healthy donors. Repertoires were generated with immunoSEQ multiplex PCR, while TCRdb's copy carries only in-frame clones and drops some. The sample records some 140,000 clones, around 83% being singletons. The sample taken for sequencing was PBMCs. The source is a woman between 45 and 60 years old in good health and CMV-seropositive. CDR3s include the opening cysteine and the closing phenylalanine or tryptophan. The D gene is left open where the match is weak. Part of the rows lack a size; the others show once, few, many or a class for expanded clones.

j_call | cdr3_length | d_call | v_call | clone_size | cdr3_nt | cdr3_aa
TRBJ2-7 | 15 | - | TRBV5-4 | - | TGTGCCAGCTTTACTCCGAGCGCCGGAGCCTACGAGCAGTACTTC | CASFTPSAGAYEQYF
TRBJ2-2 | 14 | - | TRBV9 | - | TGTGCCAGCAGCGTAAACCCAGGGGTCGGGGAGCTGTTTTTT | CASSVNPGVGELFF
TRBJ2-1 | 13 | - | TRBV5-6 | - | TGTGCCAGCAGCGGCGGAGTCTACAATGAGCAGTTCTTC | CASSGGVYNEQFF
TRBJ2-7 | 15 | - | TRBV7-3 | - | TGTGCCAGCAGCTTAATGAGCGGGTCCGGGTACGAGCAGTACTTC | CASSLMSGSGYEQYF
TRBJ2-7 | 13 | - | TRBV4-2 | many | TGTGCCAGCAGCCAAGGTCGTAACTACGAGCAGTACTTC | CASSQGRNYEQYF
TRBJ1-1 | 15 | - | TRBV7-2 | - | TGTGCCAGCAGCTTATCCCAGGGATTTAGCACTGAAGCTTTCTTT | CASSLSQGFSTEAFF
TRBJ1-1 | 19 | - | TRBV23-1 | few | TGCGCCAGCAGTCGACCAAGACCCGGACTGCAACTTATGAACACTGAAGCTTTCTTT | CASSRPRPGLQLMNTEAFF
TRBJ1-1 | 13 | TRBD1 | TRBV19 | - | TGTGCCAGTAGTAGGGACAGTCCCACTGAAGCTTTCTTT | CASSRDSPTEAFF
TRBJ1-1 | 15 | TRBD1 | TRBV19 | - | TGTGCCAGTAGCCGACAGGGGTTGGATATCACTGAAGCTTTCTTT | CASSRQGLDITEAFF
TRBJ1-4 | 13 | - | TRBV19 | - | TGTGCCACCCGGGACATCCAACCAGAAAAACTGTTTTTT | CATRDIQPEKLFF
TRBJ1-1 | 17 | TRBD1 | TRBV2 | few | TGTGCCACCACCGGGGGACAGGGATGGGGAAAGAACACTGAAGCTTTCTTT | CATTGGQGWGKNTEAFF
TRBJ2-5 | 12 | - | TRBV27 | - | TGTGCCAGCAGTTCGTATGAAGAGACCCAGTACTTC | CASSSYEETQYF
TRBJ2-7 | 15 | - | TRBV6-1 | - | TGTGCCAGCAGTGAAGCTGGGGCAGTCTACTACGAGCAGTACTTC | CASSEAGAVYYEQYF
TRBJ1-5 | 13 | TRBD1 | TRBV2 | - | TGTGCCAGCAGTCAAGGACAGGATCAGCCCCAGCATTTT | CASSQGQDQPQHF
TRBJ1-2 | 13 | - | TRBV29-1 | - | TGCAGCGTTGGCCAAGACCGGGGCTATGGCTACACCTTC | CSVGQDRGYGYTF